Below, 7 T cell receptor beta chains from the same sample are listed, as sequenced in a study of blood T cell repertoires in COVID-19 (dated by TCRdb to between 2020 and 2021). Library creation used the immunoSEQ multiplex PCR assay. The clones in this table, taken by TCRdb from immuneACCESS, are in-frame only. Not every clone is retained; where verified, under half of the shortfall comes from an unresolved V gene, and the cause of the rest is unknown. Recorded for this sample are approximately 350,000 clones; less than 90% of them occurred a single time. 7% to 7.5% of the sample is taken by the ten largest. The sequencing input was peripheral blood. The receptors here all came from a woman in her fifties or sixties with COVID-19, enrolled during active disease.

The CDR3 DNA sequence: TGTGCCACGGGACAGGGCACCTACAATGAGCAGTTCTTC. Its protein is CATGQGTYNEQFF. The gene calls are TRBV24-1 and TRBJ2-1; 9 nucleotides agree with TRBD1. Unmatched junction bases numbered 2, after V lost 10 bases and J lost 2 bases. The CDR3 contains 13 residues. CDR1 is KGHDR and CDR2 is SFDVKD in the germline V gene.

The chain couples TRBV7-9 to TRBJ1-1; possibly TRBD1 for D (6 bases). The V and J ends lost 6 bases and 1 base respectively, with 12 bases between them. The CDR3 spans 14 residues. Germline V gene sequence: CDR1 SEHNR, CDR2 FQNEAQ (reference sequence). The CDR3 loop is CASRPQGPNTEAFF. The CDR3 bases are TGTGCCAGCAGACCACAGGGACCGAACACTGAAGCTTTCTTT.

This chain links TRBV7-2 with TRBJ1-2, with D maybe TRBD1 (6 bases). V lost 5 bases and J lost 4, with 14 bases in between. This CDR3 has 14 amino acids. The V gene's germline CDR1 is SGHTA and CDR2 FQGNSA. CDR3: CASSPRGGGYGYTF. CDR3 DNA: TGTGCCAGCAGCCCGAGGGGGGGTGGCTATGGCTACACCTTC.

The chain carries TRBV7-9 and TRBJ2-7; D not certain. The germline gives CDR1 SEHNR, CDR2 FQNEAQ (reference sequence). CDR3 length: 12 residues. The V end lost 7 bases, the J end lost 4 bases, and 11 bases lay between the germline ends. CDR3 bases: TGTGCCAGCACTGACCGACAATACGAGCAGTACTTC. Its protein product is CASTDRQYEQYF.

This chain links TRBV6-5 with TRBJ1-6; weak D call: TRBD1 (6 bases). Germline-derived CDR1 and CDR2 are MNHEY and SVGAGI. V lost 6 bases and J lost 15, with 15 bases in between. The CDR3 has 12 residues. This CDR3 reads CASRFTTGDLHF. CDR3 coding DNA: TGTGCCAGCAGATTTACGACAGGCGACCTCCACTTT.

The gene calls are TRBV27 and TRBJ2-7, with 7 bases matching TRBD1. V lost 7 bases and J lost 2; bases outside the gene matches: 17. Germline CDR1 and CDR2: MNHEY and SMNVEV (reference sequence). The length of the CDR3 is 17 residues. The CDR3 sequence is CASTQVRADRDTYEQYF. The DNA for the CDR3 is TGTGCCAGCACCCAGGTAAGGGCCGACAGGGATACCTACGAGCAGTACTTC.

CDR3 region: CASSTFLLDRPRNTEAFF. CDR3 sequence (DNA): TGTGCCAGCAGTACCTTCCTTTTGGACAGACCAAGGAACACTGAAGCTTTCTTT. This chain uses TRBV27 with TRBJ1-1; possible D gene TRBD1, 6 bases. Germline-derived CDR1 and CDR2 are MNHEY and SMNVEV (reference sequence). V was pared by 5 bases and J by 1 base, with 23 bases between. The length of the CDR3 is 18 residues.